Listed below are T cell receptor beta chains from one sample, sequenced in a study of cytomegalovirus exposure and HLA in healthy donors. Generated by immunoSEQ multiplex PCR, the TCRdb table keeps only in-frame clones and is missing some. This repertoire shows about 150,000 clones, roughly 78% found once; its top ten account for 6.3%. The sequencing sample was made of PBMCs. These receptor sequences come from a man aged 50-60 years in good health and CMV-seropositive. Both conserved end residues are part of each CDR3. Each record gives: clone size, D gene, J gene, V gene, CDR3 protein, CDR3 DNA. The D gene is left open where the match is weak. Expanded clones are given a class, and other clones once, few, many or no size at all.

.,TRBD2,TRBJ2-1,TRBV28,CASSFYDPRLAGGIMDEQFF,TGTGCCAGCAGTTTCTACGACCCGCGGCTAGCGGGAGGGATTATGGATGAGCAGTTCTTC
.,.,TRBJ2-5,TRBV2,CASMRGQQETQYF,TGTGCCAGCATGCGGGGACAGCAAGAGACCCAGTACTTC
.,.,TRBJ2-3,TRBV7-9,CASSPSIYGTDTQYF,TGTGCCAGCAGCCCCTCTATTTATGGCACAGATACGCAGTATTTT
.,.,TRBJ2-7,TRBV6-4,CASLWTANYEQYF,TGTGCCAGCCTCTGGACAGCAAACTACGAGCAGTACTTC
.,TRBD1,TRBJ1-4,TRBV9,CASSGTGQYEKLFF,TGTGCCAGCAGCGGGACAGGGCAATATGAAAAACTGTTTTTT
.,TRBD1,TRBJ1-3,TRBV15,CATRQGTGNTIYF,TGTGCCACCAGACAGGGGACAGGAAACACCATATATTTT
.,.,TRBJ2-7,TRBV15,CATSSDYEQYF,TGTGCCACCAGCAGCGACTACGAGCAGTACTTC
once,TRBD2,TRBJ2-2,TRBV7-7,CASSPSLSSGRTGELFF,TGTGCTAGCAGCCCTTCGCTTTCTAGCGGGAGAACCGGGGAGCTGTTTTTT
.,TRBD2,TRBJ2-7,TRBV2,CASTSGLAVHEQYF,TGTGCCAGCACCTCGGGACTAGCAGTCCACGAGCAGTACTTC
.,TRBD2,TRBJ2-1,TRBV27,CASSFREGLEGNEQFF,TGTGCCAGCAGTTTCAGGGAGGGACTAGAAGGCAATGAGCAGTTCTTC
.,TRBD2,TRBJ2-1,TRBV9,CASSAGTSGGYNEQFF,TGTGCCAGCAGCGCAGGGACTAGCGGGGGATACAATGAGCAGTTCTTC
.,.,TRBJ2-7,TRBV5-4,CASSLDAVPAYEQYF,TGTGCCAGCAGCTTGGACGCGGTACCTGCCTACGAGCAGTACTTC
.,.,TRBJ2-7,TRBV5-1,CASSTGNPSYEQYF,TGCGCCAGCAGCACAGGGAACCCTTCCTACGAGCAGTACTTC
.,.,TRBJ2-7,TRBV6-5,CASRPRGLPFYEQYF,TGTGCCAGCAGGCCAAGGGGGTTACCATTCTACGAGCAGTACTTC
.,.,TRBJ1-2,TRBV28,CASSPSPRYGYTF,TGTGCCAGCAGTCCCTCCCCGCGGTATGGCTACACCTTC
.,.,TRBJ1-6,TRBV30,CAWSRSRDSPLHF,TGTGCCTGGAGCCGCTCGCGGGATTCACCCCTCCACTTT
.,TRBD2,TRBJ2-1,TRBV7-2,CASSLVGTSGYEQFF,TGTGCCAGCAGCTTAGTCGGGACTAGCGGATATGAGCAGTTCTTC
.,TRBD1,TRBJ2-5,TRBV6-1,CASSDPAGTGGIKTQYF,TGTGCCAGCAGTGATCCTGCTGGGACAGGGGGCATCAAGACCCAGTACTTC
.,TRBD2,TRBJ2-7,TRBV7-9,CASSLEREGQYF,TGTGCCAGCAGCCTCGAGCGGGAAGGGCAGTACTTC
.,.,TRBJ1-2,TRBV25-1,CASSGLGPGYGYTF,TGTGCCAGCAGTGGGCTTGGGCCGGGGTATGGCTACACCTTC
once,TRBD1,TRBJ1-5,TRBV23-1,CASSHRQGHRPQHF,TGCGCCAGCAGTCATCGACAGGGCCATCGGCCCCAGCATTTT
once,TRBD2,TRBJ2-7,TRBV15,CATSREASGSPYEQYF,TGTGCCACCAGCAGAGAGGCTAGCGGGAGCCCCTACGAGCAGTACTTC
.,TRBD1,TRBJ2-3,TRBV5-5,CASSLETGRTDTQYF,TGTGCCAGCAGCTTGGAGACAGGGCGCACAGATACGCAGTATTTT
once,.,TRBJ1-5,TRBV7-6,CASSLTGNQPQHF,TGTGCCAGCAGCTTAACAGGTAATCAGCCCCAGCATTTT
few,TRBD1,TRBJ1-2,TRBV7-9,CASSLATGITF,TGTGCCAGCAGCTTAGCGACAGGGATTACCTTC
.,TRBD1,TRBJ2-7,TRBV5-1,CASSAGTAISYEQYF,TGCGCCAGCAGCGCCGGGACAGCCATCTCCTACGAGCAGTACTTC
.,TRBD1,TRBJ2-5,TRBV7-2,CASSSRTGGETQYF,TGTGCCAGCAGCTCCAGGACAGGGGGGGAGACCCAGTACTTC
.,.,TRBJ2-1,TRBV11-2,CASSSRRLVGNEQFF,TGTGCCAGCAGCTCCAGACGACTAGTTGGCAATGAGCAGTTCTTC
.,TRBD1,TRBJ2-1,TRBV5-4,CASSLEGGPGQFYNEQFF,TGTGCCAGCAGCTTGGAGGGTGGCCCGGGACAGTTCTACAATGAGCAGTTCTTC
.,.,TRBJ2-1,TRBV4-2,CASSRAGERNEQFF,TGTGCCAGCAGCAGAGCCGGGGAACGCAATGAGCAGTTCTTC
once,TRBD1,TRBJ2-2,TRBV19,CASSFGQGDTGELFF,TGTGCCAGTAGCTTTGGACAGGGGGACACCGGGGAGCTGTTTTTT
.,TRBD1,TRBJ1-1,TRBV27,CASKTKRGRTEAFF,TGTGCCAGCAAGACGAAGAGGGGGCGGACTGAAGCTTTCTTT